The 7 T cell receptor beta chains reported below all come from one sample, sequenced in a study of regulatory T cells in long-lasting Graves disease. Libraries of TCR beta came from iRepertoire HTBI primers plus Arm-PCR of CDR3 regions. TCRdb ran MiXCR on the multiplex PCR reads and lists one entry per CDR3 protein. The sample lists some 500,000 distinct CDR3 sequences, around an eighth occurring once. Time point: newly diagnosed GD, antithyroid drugs for less than 3 months. PBMC-derived RNA was used for the TCR library. This sample was shared with a second study, whose subject was T cells in Graves' hyperthyroidism and ophthalmopathy.

The sequencing here drew on peripheral blood mononuclear cells (PBMCs), taken at new diagnosis, from a patient treated with antithyroid drugs. The receptors originated from a man younger than 45 with Graves disease.

The sample holds a few counts of this clonotype. The chain couples TRBV29-1 to TRBJ2-7, with unresolved D. The CDR3 consists of 11 residues. The V end was cut by 4 bases, the J end by 1 base, with 5 bases between. Per germline, CDR1 SQVTM and CDR2 ANQGSEA. CDR3 amino acids: CSVVWSYEQYF. CDR3 nucleotide sequence: TGCAGCGTTGTATGGTCCTACGAGCAGTACTTC.

The chain joins TRBV7-6 to TRBJ2-7; the D gene is possibly TRBD2 (5 bases). CDR3 length: 14 residues. V was cut by 0 bases and J by 4 bases, with 10 bases left in between. Germline V gene data show CDR1 as SGHVS and CDR2 as FNYEAQ. The CDR3 bases are TGTGCCAGCAGCTTAGCGGGAGAGAGTTACGAGCAGTACTTC. This sequence encodes CASSLAGESYEQYF.

This clonotype occurred many times. V gene TRBV12-3 or TRBV12-4 combines with J gene TRBJ2-5; 11 nucleotides agree with TRBD2. The CDR3 loop spans 16 amino acids. V was pared by 1 base and J by 5 bases, with 6 bases of the junction left unmatched. CDR3: CASSLGLAGLGETQYF. In DNA, the CDR3 is TGTGCCAGCAGTTTAGGACTAGCGGGACTAGGGGAGACCCAGTACTTC.

This clonotype was observed many times. This chain connects TRBV7-9 to TRBJ2-1, with 10 bases fitting TRBD2. Germline V lookup: CDR1 SEHNR, CDR2 FQNEAQ (reference sequence). The CDR3 is made up of 16 amino acids. J was trimmed by 13 bases and V by 5 bases; bases with no gene match: 17. The CDR3 is CASSVEGDLAGVRQFF. In DNA, the CDR3 is TGTGCCAGCAGCGTAGAGGGGGACCTAGCGGGAGTTCGTCAGTTCTTC.

This clonotype showed up many times. The chain is built from TRBV19 and TRBJ1-2; D remains ambiguous. The CDR3 is 14 residues long. Germline V gene sequence: CDR1 LNHDA, CDR2 SQIVND (reference sequence). The V and J ends lost 5 bases and 7 bases respectively, with 17 bases between them. The CDR3 spells CASSRHSDEAGYTF. CDR3 nucleotide sequence: TGTGCCAGTAGTCGTCACTCGGACGAGGCTGGCTACACCTTC.

This clonotype was seen many times. This rearrangement joins TRBV12-3 or TRBV12-4 to TRBJ2-7, with 10 bases identical to TRBD1. The V and J ends lost 6 bases and 0 bases, in that order; junction bases with no gene match: 2. The CDR3 covers 14 residues. The CDR3 DNA sequence: TGTGCCAGCAGAAGGACAGGGGGCTCCTACGAGCAGTACTTC. Translation: CASRRTGGSYEQYF.

At least ten counts were recorded for this clonotype. The chain uses TRBV7-8 and TRBJ2-7; possible D gene TRBD2, 6 bases. Germline loops: CDR1 SGHVS, CDR2 FQNEAQ. V dropped 5 bases and J dropped 6 bases, with 23 bases sitting between them. The CDR3 has 16 residues. Here the CDR3 reads CASSAAGLVSPPEQYF. The CDR3 coding sequence is TGTGCCAGCAGCGCAGCGGGTCTAGTCTCCCCTCCCGAGCAGTACTTC.